A selection of T cell receptor beta chains follows, all from one sample in a study of OX40 agonist ivuxolimab in advanced cancers. Data came from immunoSEQ multiplex PCR; TCRdb stores just in-frame clones and leaves some out. This table holds 95,000 or so clones, roughly 84% found once. Here the sequenced sample was CD4+ or CD8+ T cells sorted from blood, taken in a trial of the OX40 agonist ivuxolimab. The receptors come from an adult with an advanced solid tumor such as melanoma, head and neck, liver or kidney cancer. The CDR3 runs from the conserved cysteine through the conserved F or W. The D gene is left open where the match is weak. The size entry is marked missing in some rows and otherwise reads once, few, many or a size class.

d_gene	v_gene	abundance	j_gene	CDR3nt	CDR3aa
TRBD2	TRBV11-2	.	TRBJ2-5	TGTGCCAGCAGCTTAGCGGGAGGGCCAGTCGTCGGGGAGACCCAGTACTTC	CASSLAGGPVVGETQYF
.	TRBV19	.	TRBJ2-7	TGTGCCAGTAGTATTATGCGGGGAGCACCCTACGAGCAGTACTTC	CASSIMRGAPYEQYF
.	TRBV4-1	.	TRBJ2-2	TGCGCCAGCAGCCAAATAAACACCGGGGAGCTGTTTTTT	CASSQINTGELFF
TRBD2	TRBV19	.	TRBJ2-7	TGTGCCAGTAGTATGAGGAGCGGGAGGGAGCACGAGCAGTACTTC	CASSMRSGREHEQYF
.	TRBV5-1	.	TRBJ2-7	TGCGCCAGCAGCTGGCAGGGGGGGTCGAACTACGAGCAGTACTTC	CASSWQGGSNYEQYF
.	TRBV5-6	once	TRBJ2-1	TGTGCCAGCAGCTTGGCGCGGCGGAACAACAATGAGCAGTTCTTC	CASSLARRNNNEQFF
.	TRBV27	.	TRBJ2-7	TGTGCCAGCACCACGACCCGGGACACGGGGTTCTACGAGCAGTACTTC	CASTTTRDTGFYEQYF
.	TRBV27	.	TRBJ1-2	TGTGCCAGCAGTTTATCGTCCGGAGGCGGCTATGGCTACACCTTC	CASSLSSGGGYGYTF
TRBD2	TRBV11-3	.	TRBJ2-2	TGTGCCAGCGGCCCCGGGACTAGCGGTAACACCGGGGAGCTGTTTTTT	CASGPGTSGNTGELFF
.	TRBV2	.	TRBJ2-6	TGTGCCAGCAGTGATGGTGGGTCTGGGGCCAACGTCCTGACTTTC	CASSDGGSGANVLTF
.	TRBV11-3	once	TRBJ2-7	TGTGCCAGCAGCTTCGGGATTCAGGGCGAGCAGTACTTC	CASSFGIQGEQYF
.	TRBV7-2	.	TRBJ1-2	TGTGCCAGCAGCTTGGACAACTATGGCTACACCTTC	CASSLDNYGYTF
TRBD1	TRBV27	once	TRBJ2-7	TGTGCCAGCAGTCTGACAGGGGGCGTATACGAGCAGTACTTC	CASSLTGGVYEQYF
TRBD1	TRBV6-1	.	TRBJ2-7	TGTGCCAGCAGTAAGGACAGGGGATACGAGCAGTACTTC	CASSKDRGYEQYF
TRBD2	TRBV7-7	.	TRBJ2-3	TGTGCTAGCAGCTTAACAGCGGGAGGACTCACAGATACGCAGTATTTT	CASSLTAGGLTDTQYF
.	TRBV7-9	.	TRBJ2-1	TGTGCCAGCACCCAGAAGTCCAGTAATCCTGAGCAGTTCTTC	CASTQKSSNPEQFF
TRBD1	TRBV28	.	TRBJ1-4	TGTGCCAGCAGTTCCTGGACAGGGGGTGAAAAACTGTTTTTT	CASSSWTGGEKLFF
.	TRBV6-6	.	TRBJ2-7	TGTGCCAGCACCACAGGGATGAGACATTACTACGAGCAGTACTTC	CASTTGMRHYYEQYF
.	TRBV5-1	.	TRBJ1-6	TGCGCCAGCAGCTTGGCCGCGAGACAGGTGAATTCACCCCTCCACTTT	CASSLAARQVNSPLHF
TRBD2	TRBV4-3	.	TRBJ2-3	TGCGCCAGCAGCCAAGATCTAAACAGCGGGAGGCAGTATTTT	CASSQDLNSGRQYF
TRBD1	TRBV30	.	TRBJ2-5	TGTGCCTGGAGTTTCGGGACAGGGGGCGAAGAGACCCAGTACTTC	CAWSFGTGGEETQYF
.	TRBV27	.	TRBJ2-7	TGTGCCAGCAGTGTTGGATACGAGCAGTACTTC	CASSVGYEQYF
TRBD2	TRBV27	.	TRBJ2-3	TGTGCCAGCAGTTGGACTAGCGGGAGAACAGATACGCAGTATTTT	CASSWTSGRTDTQYF
.	TRBV4-3	.	TRBJ1-2	TGCGCCAGCAGCCCTCGTCAACACAACTATGGCTACACCTTC	CASSPRQHNYGYTF
.	TRBV7-8	.	TRBJ2-3	TGTGCCAGCAGCTTAGGGACTGAGGAAGATACGCAGTATTTT	CASSLGTEEDTQYF
TRBD2	TRBV6-5	.	TRBJ2-2	TGTGCCAGCAGTTACTTTAGCGGGAGCGGTACCGGGGAGCTGTTTTTT	CASSYFSGSGTGELFF
.	TRBV7-9	.	TRBJ1-2	TGTGCCAGCAGCCATCCCACCCCACCCCTGCCCAACTATGGCTACACCTTC	CASSHPTPPLPNYGYTF
.	TRBV2	.	TRBJ2-1	TGTGCCAGCGTATTGGGAGTCGATGAGCAGTTCTTC	CASVLGVDEQFF
.	TRBV7-2	.	TRBJ2-2	TGTGCCAGCAGCGTAACTAGGGACACCGGGGAGCTGTTTTTT	CASSVTRDTGELFF
.	TRBV27	.	TRBJ1-2	TGTGCCAGCAGTTTATTTTTCGGGGGTAGCTATGGCTACACCTTC	CASSLFFGGSYGYTF
TRBD1	TRBV7-2	.	TRBJ2-1	TGTGCCAGCAGCTTAGTTGGGACAGGGTACAATGAGCAGTTCTTC	CASSLVGTGYNEQFF
TRBD1	TRBV30	.	TRBJ1-5	TGTGCCTGGAGTGTCCCCTCTCAGGGGGGGGTTCAGCCCCAGCATTTT	CAWSVPSQGGVQPQHF
TRBD2	TRBV2	once	TRBJ2-7	TGTGCCAGCCTTAGCGGGAGTACTAACGAGCAGTACTTC	CASLSGSTNEQYF
.	TRBV11-2	.	TRBJ2-4	TGTGCCAGCAGCCCCGAAGATTTAGCCAAAAACATTCAGTACTTC	CASSPEDLAKNIQYF
TRBD1	TRBV4-1	.	TRBJ2-7	TGCGCCAGCAGCCAAGCGGACAGGGCGACAGGGAGGTACGAGCAGTACTTC	CASSQADRATGRYEQYF
TRBD2	TRBV14	few	TRBJ2-3	TGTGCCAGCAGCCAAGATAGGCCTAGCGGGTACTCGTCCTTGTATACAGATACGCAGTATTTT	CASSQDRPSGYSSLYTDTQYF
TRBD2	TRBV7-3	.	TRBJ2-1	TGTGCCAGCAGCTTAAGGGGTGGGAGGGCCATGGATGAGCAGTTCTTC	CASSLRGGRAMDEQFF
.	TRBV5-4	.	TRBJ2-7	TGTGCCAGCAGCCCAGGATCTACCTACGAGCAGTACTTC	CASSPGSTYEQYF
TRBD2	TRBV13	.	TRBJ2-3	TGTGCCAGCAGCGAGCGGACTAGCGGGATAGCAGATACGCAGTATTTT	CASSERTSGIADTQYF
.	TRBV19	.	TRBJ2-7	TGTGCCAGTAGTACAGCACAGGTTACCTCCTACGAGCAGTACTTC	CASSTAQVTSYEQYF